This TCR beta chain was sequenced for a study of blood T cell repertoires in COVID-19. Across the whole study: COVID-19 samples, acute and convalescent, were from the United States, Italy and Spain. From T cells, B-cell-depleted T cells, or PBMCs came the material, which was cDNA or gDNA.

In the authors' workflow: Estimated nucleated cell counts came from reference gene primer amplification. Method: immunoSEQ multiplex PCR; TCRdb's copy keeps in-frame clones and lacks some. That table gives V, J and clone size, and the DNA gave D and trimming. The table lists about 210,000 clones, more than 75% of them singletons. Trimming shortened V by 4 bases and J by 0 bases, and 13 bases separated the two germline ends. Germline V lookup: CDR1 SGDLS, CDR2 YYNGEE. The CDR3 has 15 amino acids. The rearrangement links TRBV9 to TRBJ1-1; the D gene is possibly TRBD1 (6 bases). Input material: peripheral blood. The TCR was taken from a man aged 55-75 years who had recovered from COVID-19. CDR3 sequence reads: CASSLRDTLNTEAFF. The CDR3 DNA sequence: TGTGCCAGCAGCCTCCGGGACACATTGAACACTGAAGCTTTCTTT.